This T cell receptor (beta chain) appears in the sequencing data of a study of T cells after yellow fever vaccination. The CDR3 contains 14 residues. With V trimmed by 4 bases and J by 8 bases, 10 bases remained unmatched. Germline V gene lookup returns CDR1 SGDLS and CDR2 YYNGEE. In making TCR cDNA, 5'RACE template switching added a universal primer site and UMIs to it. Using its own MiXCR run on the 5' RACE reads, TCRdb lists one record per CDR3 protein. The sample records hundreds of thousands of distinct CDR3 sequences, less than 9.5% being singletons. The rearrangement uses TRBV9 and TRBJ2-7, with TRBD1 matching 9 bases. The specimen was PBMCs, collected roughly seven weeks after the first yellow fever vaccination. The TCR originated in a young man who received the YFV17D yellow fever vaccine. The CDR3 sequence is CASSPPGTGNKQYF. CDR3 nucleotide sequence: TGTGCCAGCAGCCCTCCCGGGACAGGGAATAAGCAGTACTTC.